The rows below give T cell receptor beta chains drawn from one sample of a study of cytomegalovirus exposure and HLA in healthy donors. The assay was immunoSEQ multiplex PCR, and TCRdb's table has in-frame clones only and misses some. The data show 85,000 to 100,000 clones, around 60% seen once. The sequenced material came from PBMCs. The receptors come from a human donor in good health. The CDR3 runs from the conserved cysteine through the conserved F or W. The D gene is left open where the match is weak. The size entry is marked missing in some rows and otherwise reads once, few, many or a size class.

V gene,J gene,D gene,clone size,CDR3 DNA,CDR3 protein
TRBV19,TRBJ2-1,TRBD1,-,TGTGCCAGTAGTATTGTCTGGGACAGGGGTAAATATGAGCAGTTCTTC,CASSIVWDRGKYEQFF
TRBV18,TRBJ2-7,-,-,TGTGCCAGCCCACCACCGGGGTTGACAGGTGTCTCCTACGAGCAGTACTTC,CASPPPGLTGVSYEQYF
TRBV5-4,TRBJ2-2,TRBD2,-,TGTGCCAGCAGCGAGCGGGGGGCAGGCGGGGAGCTGTTTTTT,CASSERGAGGELFF
TRBV6-4,TRBJ1-4,-,-,TGTGCCAGCATAAGACAGGTTCCTAATGAAAAACTGTTTTTT,CASIRQVPNEKLFF
TRBV6-6,TRBJ1-2,-,-,TGTGCCAGCAGTTATTTGGCAGGGAACAACTATGGCTACACCTTC,CASSYLAGNNYGYTF
TRBV5-1,TRBJ2-2,TRBD2,-,TGCGCCAGCTGCCCCCTAGCGGGGGGGCCCGCCGGGGAGCTGTTTTTT,CASCPLAGGPAGELFF
TRBV9,TRBJ1-1,-,-,TGTGCCAGCAGCGTAGAACCTTTGGGGGGCACTGAAGCTTTCTTT,CASSVEPLGGTEAFF
TRBV5-1,TRBJ1-3,-,-,TGCGCCAGCAGCTTGGGAGGGGGAAGTTCTGGAAACACCATATATTTT,CASSLGGGSSGNTIYF
TRBV7-7,TRBJ1-6,-,few,TGTGCCAGCAGCTTGGGGGGAGGGAATTCACCCCTCCACTTT,CASSLGGGNSPLHF
TRBV18,TRBJ1-2,-,-,TGTGCCAGCTCACCAGATATGCAGGCCTCAGGCTATGGCTACACCTTC,CASSPDMQASGYGYTF
TRBV19,TRBJ1-2,TRBD1,few,TGTGCCAGTAGTACAAACAGGGGGCCCCACCTCAAATTC,CASSTNRGPHLKF
TRBV7-9,TRBJ1-2,-,-,TGTGCCAGCAGTGAGGCGGGGCAGGGAGGCTATGGCTACACCTTC,CASSEAGQGGYGYTF
TRBV9,TRBJ2-1,TRBD2,-,TGTGCCAGCAGCGCCCTTAGCGGGGGGCTTTACAATGAGCAGTTCTTC,CASSALSGGLYNEQFF
TRBV6-1,TRBJ1-2,-,-,TGTGCCAGCCACCGGGACAACAACTATGGCTACACCTTC,CASHRDNNYGYTF
TRBV7-3,TRBJ2-1,-,-,TGTGCCAGCAGCTTTTTTTCAGGGGAGCAGTTCTTC,CASSFFSGEQFF
TRBV18,TRBJ1-2,-,-,TGTGCCAGCTCACCGGCAGGGGAGCCCTATGGCTACACCTTC,CASSPAGEPYGYTF
TRBV5-4,TRBJ2-5,-,-,TGTGCCAGCACCTCAGCGGGCGGTTTGGAGACCCAGTACTTC,CASTSAGGLETQYF
TRBV6-5,TRBJ1-6,-,few,TGTGCCAGCAGTCTGAAACCGAGGAATTCACCCCTCCACTTT,CASSLKPRNSPLHF
TRBV5-1,TRBJ2-7,TRBD2,few,TGCGCCAGCAGCCCCTGGGAGGGCGAGCAGTACTTC,CASSPWEGEQYF
TRBV9,TRBJ1-1,-,few,TGTGCCTCAGCAGCGGGGTCTGGAACTGAAGCTTTCTTT,CASAAGSGTEAFF
TRBV12-2,TRBJ2-3,-,few,TGTGCAAGTCGCTTAGCGGACAGACGCTACGCTAGCACAGATACGCAGTATTTT,CASRLADRRYASTDTQYF
TRBV7-2,TRBJ1-5,-,-,TGTGCCAGCAGCTTAAACAGGGTGCAGCCCCAGCATTTT,CASSLNRVQPQHF
TRBV5-1,TRBJ2-5,-,few,TGCGCCAGCACCATAGCTGGGAGGTTTGGGAAAGAGACCCAGTACTTC,CASTIAGRFGKETQYF
TRBV9,TRBJ1-1,TRBD1,-,TGTGCCAGCAGCTCGGGACAGGGAACTGAAGCTTTCTTT,CASSSGQGTEAFF
TRBV11-3,TRBJ1-1,-,-,TGTGCCAGCAGCCAAAGGGGGAGCACTGAAGCTTTCTTT,CASSQRGSTEAFF
TRBV19,TRBJ1-4,TRBD1,-,TGTGCCAGTAGCGAACGGACAGGGCAAAAACTGTTTTTT,CASSERTGQKLFF
TRBV14,TRBJ2-2,-,few,TGTGCCAGCAGCTCGGACACCTCCACCGGGGAGCTGTTTTTT,CASSSDTSTGELFF
TRBV9,TRBJ1-2,-,-,TGTGCCAGCAACAAACGCTATGGCTACACCTTC,CASNKRYGYTF
TRBV7-2,TRBJ1-5,-,few,TGTGCCAGCAGCTCGAGTAGCAATCAGCCCCAGCATTTT,CASSSSSNQPQHF
TRBV7-7,TRBJ2-2,TRBD1,-,TGTGCCAGCAGCATTGGGACAGCTAACACCGGGGAGCTGTTTTTT,CASSIGTANTGELFF
TRBV2,TRBJ2-7,-,-,TGTGCCAGCAGTCCAGTTTACGAGCAGTACTTC,CASSPVYEQYF
TRBV28,TRBJ1-2,-,-,TGTGCCAGCAGCTCCGTAGCTGGCTACACCTTC,CASSSVAGYTF
TRBV5-1,TRBJ1-2,-,-,TGCGCCAGCAGTACCAGGTCCTATGGCTACACCTTC,CASSTRSYGYTF
TRBV7-9,TRBJ1-2,TRBD1,-,TGTGCCAGCAGCTACGGGACAGGGGAGTTATATGGCTACACCTTC,CASSYGTGELYGYTF
TRBV7-2,TRBJ2-3,TRBD2,few,TGTGCCAGCAGCTTAGCACTAGCGGGGGGTGTTTCTATGGTAGATACGCAGTATTTT,CASSLALAGGVSMVDTQYF
TRBV30,TRBJ2-7,-,-,TGTGCCTGGAGAGAGACAACTACAGGGAGGGCAGGAGGAAAGCAGTACTTC,CAWRETTTGRAGGKQYF
TRBV5-1,TRBJ2-7,-,-,TGCGCCAGCAGCCCCCCGACTAGGCCGCCCTACGAGCAGTACTTC,CASSPPTRPPYEQYF
TRBV27,TRBJ2-6,-,-,TGTGCCAGCAGCCCAGGGGCGGCTGGGGCCAACGTCCTGACTTTC,CASSPGAAGANVLTF
TRBV7-9,TRBJ1-3,-,-,TGTGCCAGCAGCTTCCAGCGGACAGTCACTGGAAACACCATATATTTT,CASSFQRTVTGNTIYF
TRBV5-4,TRBJ1-1,TRBD1,-,TGTGCCAGCACCATACAGGGGGGGACTGAAGCTTTCTTT,CASTIQGGTEAFF
TRBV29-1,TRBJ2-7,TRBD1,few,TGCAGCGTGCGACAGGGGAGCTCCTACGAGCAGTACTTC,CSVRQGSSYEQYF
TRBV7-3,TRBJ1-2,TRBD1,-,TGTGCCAGCAGCCCGGGACAGGCAGCTAACTATGGCTACACCTTC,CASSPGQAANYGYTF
TRBV6-4,TRBJ1-1,-,-,TGTGCCAGCAGCAGGGAATGGGACACTGAAGCTTTCTTT,CASSREWDTEAFF
TRBV11-3,TRBJ1-6,TRBD1,-,TGTGCCAGCAGCTTCGGGACAGGGAACTCACCCCTCCACTTT,CASSFGTGNSPLHF
TRBV11-3,TRBJ1-6,-,-,TGTGCCAGCAGCTTTCCGAATTCACCCCTCCACTTT,CASSFPNSPLHF
TRBV6-1,TRBJ2-1,-,-,TGTGCCAGCAGTGTACGGACAGCGAGCTCCTACAATGAGCAGTTCTTC,CASSVRTASSYNEQFF
TRBV7-2,TRBJ1-5,TRBD1,once,TGTGCCAGCAGCTTAGCGCCAGGACAGGGTTTGAGTCAGCCCCAGCATTTT,CASSLAPGQGLSQPQHF
TRBV4-2,TRBJ2-1,TRBD2,-,TGTGCCAGCAGCCAAGACGGGGGGGCCCCCTACAATGAGCAGTTCTTC,CASSQDGGAPYNEQFF
TRBV13,TRBJ2-3,TRBD1,-,TGTGCCAGCAGAGAAGGTCGGACAGGGGGCAAGGCGCAGTATTTT,CASREGRTGGKAQYF
TRBV27,TRBJ1-5,-,-,TGTGCCAGCAGTCCCATGGAGGGTAGCAATCAGCCCCAGCATTTT,CASSPMEGSNQPQHF
TRBV5-5,TRBJ2-7,-,-,TGTGCCAGCAGCTCCAACCCGACAATTTCCCACGAGCAGTACTTC,CASSSNPTISHEQYF
TRBV11-3,TRBJ2-3,TRBD2,-,TGTGCCAGCAGCTTAAATGCGGGGGGACACACAGATACGCAGTATTTT,CASSLNAGGHTDTQYF
TRBV4-3,TRBJ2-7,-,few,TGCGCCAGCAGCCAGACCCGGGGAAGCTCCTACGAGCAGTACTTC,CASSQTRGSSYEQYF
TRBV9,TRBJ2-1,TRBD2,-,TGTGCCAGCAGCCCCCTAGCGGGGGGGCCCTACAATGAGCAGTTCTTC,CASSPLAGGPYNEQFF